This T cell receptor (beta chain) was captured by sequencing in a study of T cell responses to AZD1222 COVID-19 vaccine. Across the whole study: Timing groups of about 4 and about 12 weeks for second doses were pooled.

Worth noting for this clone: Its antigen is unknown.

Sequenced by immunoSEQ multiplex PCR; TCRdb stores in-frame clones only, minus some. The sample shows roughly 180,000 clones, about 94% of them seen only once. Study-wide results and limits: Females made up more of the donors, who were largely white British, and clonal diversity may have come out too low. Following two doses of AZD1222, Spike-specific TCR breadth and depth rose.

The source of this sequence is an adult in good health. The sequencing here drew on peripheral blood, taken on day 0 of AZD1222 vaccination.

The CDR3 loop reads CASSYSALPNTEAFF. In DNA, the CDR3 is TGTGCCAGCAGTTACTCGGCTCTGCCGAACACTGAAGCTTTCTTT. The chain has TRBV6-5 and TRBJ1-1; D gene uncertain. The CDR3 extends over 15 amino acids. V was trimmed by 0 bases and J by 1 base, leaving 9 bases between them. CDR1 is MNHEY, CDR2 SVGAGI, per germline.